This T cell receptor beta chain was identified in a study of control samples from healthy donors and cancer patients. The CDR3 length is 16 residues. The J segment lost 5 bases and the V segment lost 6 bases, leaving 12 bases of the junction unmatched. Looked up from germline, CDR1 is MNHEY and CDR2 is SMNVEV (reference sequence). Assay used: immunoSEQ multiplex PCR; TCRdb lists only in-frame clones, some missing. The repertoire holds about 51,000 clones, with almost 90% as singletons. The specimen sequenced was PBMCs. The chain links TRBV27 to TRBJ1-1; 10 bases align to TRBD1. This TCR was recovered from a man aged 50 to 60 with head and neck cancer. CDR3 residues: CASRTTGGDTWTEAFF. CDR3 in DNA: TGTGCCAGCAGAACGACAGGGGGCGACACTTGGACTGAAGCTTTCTTT.